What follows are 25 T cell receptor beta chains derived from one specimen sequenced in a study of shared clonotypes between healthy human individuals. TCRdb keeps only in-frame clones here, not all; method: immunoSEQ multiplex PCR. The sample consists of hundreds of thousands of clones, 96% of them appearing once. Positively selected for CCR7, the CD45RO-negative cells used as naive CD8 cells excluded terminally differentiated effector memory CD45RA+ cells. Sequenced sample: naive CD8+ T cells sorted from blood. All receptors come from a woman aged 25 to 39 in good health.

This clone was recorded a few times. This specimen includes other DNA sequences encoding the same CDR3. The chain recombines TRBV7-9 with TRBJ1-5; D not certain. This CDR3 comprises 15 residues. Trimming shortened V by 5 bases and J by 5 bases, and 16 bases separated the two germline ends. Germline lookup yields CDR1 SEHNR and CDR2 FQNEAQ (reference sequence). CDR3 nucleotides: TGTGCCAGCAGCCCCCAAGGAGCCGGGGATCAGCCCCAGCATTTT. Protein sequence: CASSPQGAGDQPQHF.

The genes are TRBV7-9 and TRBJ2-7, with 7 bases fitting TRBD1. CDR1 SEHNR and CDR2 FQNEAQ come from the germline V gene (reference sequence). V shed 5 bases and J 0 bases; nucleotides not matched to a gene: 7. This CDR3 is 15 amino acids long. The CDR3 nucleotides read TGTGCCAGCAGCCCACAACAGGGGAGCTCCTACGAGCAGTACTTC. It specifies CASSPQQGSSYEQYF.

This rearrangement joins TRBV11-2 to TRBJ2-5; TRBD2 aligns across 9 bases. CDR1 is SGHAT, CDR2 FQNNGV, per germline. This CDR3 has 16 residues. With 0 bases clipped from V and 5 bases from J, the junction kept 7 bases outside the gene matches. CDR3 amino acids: CASSLEAGGPAETQYF. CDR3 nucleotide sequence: TGTGCCAGCAGCTTAGAGGCGGGAGGGCCTGCCGAGACCCAGTACTTC.

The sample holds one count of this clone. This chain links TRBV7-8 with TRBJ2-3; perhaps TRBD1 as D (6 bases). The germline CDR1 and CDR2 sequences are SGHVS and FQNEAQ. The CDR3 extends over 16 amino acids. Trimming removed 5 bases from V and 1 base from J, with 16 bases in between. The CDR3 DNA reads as TGTGCCAGCAGCACCGAGACAGGATGGGGCACAGATACGCAGTATTTT. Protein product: CASSTETGWGTDTQYF.

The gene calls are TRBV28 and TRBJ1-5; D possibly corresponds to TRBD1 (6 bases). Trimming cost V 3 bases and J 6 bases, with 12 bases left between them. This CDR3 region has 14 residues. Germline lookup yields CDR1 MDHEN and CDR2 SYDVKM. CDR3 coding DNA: TGTGCCAGCAGTTTTGGACAGCTGAGTCAGCCCCAGCATTTT. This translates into CASSFGQLSQPQHF.

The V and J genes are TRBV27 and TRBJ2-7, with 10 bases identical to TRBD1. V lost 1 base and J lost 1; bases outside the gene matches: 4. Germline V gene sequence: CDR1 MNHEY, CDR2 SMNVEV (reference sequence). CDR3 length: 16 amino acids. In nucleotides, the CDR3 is TGTGCCAGCAGTTTATTGATGGGACAGGGGTCCTACGAGCAGTACTTC. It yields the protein CASSLLMGQGSYEQYF.

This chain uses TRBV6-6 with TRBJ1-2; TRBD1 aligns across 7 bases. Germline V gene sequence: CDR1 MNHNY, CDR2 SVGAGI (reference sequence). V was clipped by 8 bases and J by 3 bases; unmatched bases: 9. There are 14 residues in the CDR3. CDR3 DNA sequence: TGTGCCAGCGGGACTCCGGGACAGCACTATGGCTACACCTTC. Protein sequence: CASGTPGQHYGYTF.

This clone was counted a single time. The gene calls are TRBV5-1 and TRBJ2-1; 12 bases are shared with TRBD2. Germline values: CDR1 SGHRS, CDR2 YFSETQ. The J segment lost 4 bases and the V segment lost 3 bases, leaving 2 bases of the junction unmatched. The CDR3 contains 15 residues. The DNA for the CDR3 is TGCGCCAGCAGCTGGACTAGCGGGACATACAATGAGCAGTTCTTC. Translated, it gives CASSWTSGTYNEQFF.

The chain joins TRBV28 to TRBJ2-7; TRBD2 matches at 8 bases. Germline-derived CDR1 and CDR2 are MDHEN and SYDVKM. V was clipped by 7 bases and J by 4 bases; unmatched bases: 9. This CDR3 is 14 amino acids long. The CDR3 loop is CASTRSGSLYEQYF. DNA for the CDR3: TGTGCCAGCACTAGAAGCGGGAGTCTGTACGAGCAGTACTTC.

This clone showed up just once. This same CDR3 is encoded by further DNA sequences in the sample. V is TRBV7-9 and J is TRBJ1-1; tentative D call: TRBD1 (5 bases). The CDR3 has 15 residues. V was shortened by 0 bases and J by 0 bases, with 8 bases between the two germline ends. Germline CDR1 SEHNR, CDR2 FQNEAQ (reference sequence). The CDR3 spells CASSLAAGVNTEAFF. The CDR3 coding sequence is TGTGCCAGCAGCTTAGCGGCGGGGGTGAACACTGAAGCTTTCTTT.

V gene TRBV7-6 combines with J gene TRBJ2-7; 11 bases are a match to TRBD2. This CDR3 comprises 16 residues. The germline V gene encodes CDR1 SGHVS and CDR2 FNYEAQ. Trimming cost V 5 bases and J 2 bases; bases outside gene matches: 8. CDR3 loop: CASSPRLAGRPYEQYF. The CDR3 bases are TGTGCCAGCAGCCCCAGACTAGCGGGAAGACCCTACGAGCAGTACTTC.

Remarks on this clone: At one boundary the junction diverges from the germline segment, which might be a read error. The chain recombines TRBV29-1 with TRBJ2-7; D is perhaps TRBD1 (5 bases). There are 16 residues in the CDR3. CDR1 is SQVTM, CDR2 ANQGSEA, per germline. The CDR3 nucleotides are TGCAGCGTTGGGGCCTGGTTGGGGCCAAATTCCTACGAGCATTACTTC. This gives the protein CSVGAWLGPNSYEHYF.

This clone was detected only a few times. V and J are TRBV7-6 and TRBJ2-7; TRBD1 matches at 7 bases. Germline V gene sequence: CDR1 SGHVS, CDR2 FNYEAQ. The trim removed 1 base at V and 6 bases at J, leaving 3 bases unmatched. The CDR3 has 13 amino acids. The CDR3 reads CASSLVTGAEQYF. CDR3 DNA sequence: TGTGCCAGCAGCTTAGTAACAGGGGCCGAGCAGTACTTC.

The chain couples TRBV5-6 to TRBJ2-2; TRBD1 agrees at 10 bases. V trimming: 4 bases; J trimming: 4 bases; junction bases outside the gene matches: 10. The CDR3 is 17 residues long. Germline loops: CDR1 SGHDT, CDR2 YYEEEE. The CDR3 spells CASSGYGTGVGTGELFF. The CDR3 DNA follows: TGTGCCAGCAGCGGATACGGGACAGGGGTTGGCACCGGGGAGCTGTTTTTT.

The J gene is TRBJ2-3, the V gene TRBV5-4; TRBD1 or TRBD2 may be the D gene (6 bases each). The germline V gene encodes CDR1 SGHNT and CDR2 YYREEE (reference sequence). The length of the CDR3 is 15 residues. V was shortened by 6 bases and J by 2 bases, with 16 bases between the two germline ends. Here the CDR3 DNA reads TGTGCCAGCACCCGCGGGACATGGACCACAGATACGCAGTATTTT. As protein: CASTRGTWTTDTQYF.

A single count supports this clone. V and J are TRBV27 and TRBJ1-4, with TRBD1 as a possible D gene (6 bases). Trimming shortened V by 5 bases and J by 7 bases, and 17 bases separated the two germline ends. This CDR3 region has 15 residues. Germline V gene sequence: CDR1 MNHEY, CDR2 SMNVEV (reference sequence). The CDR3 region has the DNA TGTGCCAGCAGTCCTCGACAGGAATGGGGTGAAAAACTGTTTTTT. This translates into CASSPRQEWGEKLFF.

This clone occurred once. The CDR3 sequence: CASSLPPRMNTEAFF. Here the CDR3 DNA reads TGTGCCAGCAGCTTACCCCCTAGGATGAACACTGAAGCTTTCTTT. This chain joins TRBV11-2 and TRBJ1-1; unclear D gene. The V gene lost 2 bases and the J gene lost 0 bases, with 10 bases spanning the gap. This CDR3 is 15 amino acids long. Per germline, CDR1 SGHAT and CDR2 FQNNGV.

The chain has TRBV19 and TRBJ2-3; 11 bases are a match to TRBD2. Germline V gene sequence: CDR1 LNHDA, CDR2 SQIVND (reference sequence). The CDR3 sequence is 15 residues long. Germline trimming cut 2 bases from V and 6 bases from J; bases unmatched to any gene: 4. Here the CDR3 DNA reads TGTGCCAGTAGTATAACTAGCGGGAGTTCGGATACGCAGTATTTT. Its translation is CASSITSGSSDTQYF.

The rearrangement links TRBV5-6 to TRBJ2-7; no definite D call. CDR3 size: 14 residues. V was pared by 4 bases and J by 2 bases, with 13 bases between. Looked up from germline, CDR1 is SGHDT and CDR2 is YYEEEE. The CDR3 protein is CASSPTGATYEQYF. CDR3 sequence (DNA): TGTGCCAGCAGCCCTACCGGAGCTACCTACGAGCAGTACTTC.

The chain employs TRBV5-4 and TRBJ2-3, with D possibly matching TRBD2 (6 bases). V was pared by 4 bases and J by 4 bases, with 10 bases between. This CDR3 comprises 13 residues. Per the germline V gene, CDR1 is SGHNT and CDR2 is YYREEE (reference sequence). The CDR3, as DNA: TGTGCCAGCAGCGGGCGACTAGCAGATACGCAGTATTTT. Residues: CASSGRLADTQYF.

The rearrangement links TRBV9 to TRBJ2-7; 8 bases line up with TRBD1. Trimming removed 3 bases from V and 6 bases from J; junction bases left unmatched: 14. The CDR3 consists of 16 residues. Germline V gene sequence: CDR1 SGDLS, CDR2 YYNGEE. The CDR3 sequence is CASSEDHGTGLLEQYF. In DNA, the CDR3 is TGTGCCAGCAGCGAAGACCACGGGACAGGTCTACTCGAGCAGTACTTC. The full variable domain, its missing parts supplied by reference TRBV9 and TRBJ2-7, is DSGVTQTPKHLITATGQRVTLRCSPRSGDLSVYWYQQSLDQGLQFLIQYYNGEERAKGNILERFSAQQFPDLHSELNLSSLELGDSALYFCASSEDHGTGLLEQYFGPGTRLTVT.

The CDR3 coding sequence is TGTGCCAGCAGCTTGGGTTTTTCGGTAGGCAATGAGCAGTTCTTC. It encodes CASSLGFSVGNEQFF. The chain links TRBV5-4 to TRBJ2-1; D is unresolved. Germline loops: CDR1 SGHNT, CDR2 YYREEE (reference sequence). Trimming pared 0 bases from V and 6 bases from J, leaving 13 bases between. The CDR3 extends over 15 amino acids.

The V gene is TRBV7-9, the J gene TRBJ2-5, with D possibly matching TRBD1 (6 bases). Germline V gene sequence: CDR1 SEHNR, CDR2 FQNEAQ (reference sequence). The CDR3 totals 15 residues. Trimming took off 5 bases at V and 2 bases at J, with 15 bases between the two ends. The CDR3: CASSVDQGWQETQYF. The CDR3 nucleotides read TGTGCCAGCAGCGTTGACCAGGGGTGGCAAGAGACCCAGTACTTC.

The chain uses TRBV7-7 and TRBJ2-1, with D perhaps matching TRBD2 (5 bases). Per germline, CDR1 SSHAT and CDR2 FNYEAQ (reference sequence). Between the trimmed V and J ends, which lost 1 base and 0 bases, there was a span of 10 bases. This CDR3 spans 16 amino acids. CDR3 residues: CASSLDSGSSYNEQFF. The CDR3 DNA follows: TGTGCCAGCAGCTTAGACAGCGGTAGCTCCTACAATGAGCAGTTCTTC.

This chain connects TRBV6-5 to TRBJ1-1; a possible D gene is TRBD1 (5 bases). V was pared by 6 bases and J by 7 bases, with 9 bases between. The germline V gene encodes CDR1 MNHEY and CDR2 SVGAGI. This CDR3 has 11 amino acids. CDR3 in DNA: TGTGCCAGCAGGACGGGGGGTGAAGCTTTCTTT. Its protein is CASRTGGEAFF.